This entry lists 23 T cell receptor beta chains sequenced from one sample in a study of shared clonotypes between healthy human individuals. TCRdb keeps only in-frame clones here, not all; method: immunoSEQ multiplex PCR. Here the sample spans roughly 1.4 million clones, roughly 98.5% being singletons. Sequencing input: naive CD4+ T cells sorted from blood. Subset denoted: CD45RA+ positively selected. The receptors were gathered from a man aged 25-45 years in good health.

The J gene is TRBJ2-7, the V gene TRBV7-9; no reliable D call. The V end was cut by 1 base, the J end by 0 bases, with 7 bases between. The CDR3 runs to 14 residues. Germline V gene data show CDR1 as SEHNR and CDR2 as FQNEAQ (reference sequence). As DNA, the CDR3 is TGTGCCAGCAGCTTAGGACAACGCTCCTACGAGCAGTACTTC. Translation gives CASSLGQRSYEQYF.

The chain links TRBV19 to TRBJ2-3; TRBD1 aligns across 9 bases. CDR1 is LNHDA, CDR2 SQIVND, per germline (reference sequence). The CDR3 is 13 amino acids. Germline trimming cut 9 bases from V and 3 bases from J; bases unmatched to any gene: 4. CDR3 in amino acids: CASGDRVTDTQYF. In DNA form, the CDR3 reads TGTGCCAGCGGGGACAGGGTTACAGATACGCAGTATTTT.

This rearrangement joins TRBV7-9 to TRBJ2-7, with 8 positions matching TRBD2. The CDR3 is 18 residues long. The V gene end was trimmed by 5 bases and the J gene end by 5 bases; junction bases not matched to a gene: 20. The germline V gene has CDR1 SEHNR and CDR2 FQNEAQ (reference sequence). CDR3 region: CASSRRQIDGTRSHEQYF. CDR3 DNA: TGTGCCAGCAGCCGTCGACAGATAGACGGGACTAGATCCCACGAGCAGTACTTC.

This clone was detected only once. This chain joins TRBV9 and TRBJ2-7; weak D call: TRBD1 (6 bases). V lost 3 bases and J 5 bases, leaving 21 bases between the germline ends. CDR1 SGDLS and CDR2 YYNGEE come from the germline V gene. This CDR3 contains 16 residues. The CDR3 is CASSARGGPLRDEQYF. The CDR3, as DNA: TGTGCCAGCAGCGCCCGAGGGGGACCGTTACGAGACGAGCAGTACTTC.

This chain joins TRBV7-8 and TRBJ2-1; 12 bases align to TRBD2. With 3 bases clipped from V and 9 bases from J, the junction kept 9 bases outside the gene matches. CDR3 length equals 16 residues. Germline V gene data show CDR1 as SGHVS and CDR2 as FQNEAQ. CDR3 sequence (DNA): TGTGCCAGCAGCTTCGGACTAGCGGGAATAAACCCTGAGCAGTTCTTC. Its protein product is CASSFGLAGINPEQFF. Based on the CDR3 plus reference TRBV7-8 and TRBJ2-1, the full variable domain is GAGVSQSPRYKVAKRGQDVALRCDPISGHVSLFWYQQALGQGPEFLTYFQNEAQLDKSGLPSDRFFAERPEGSVSTLKIQRTQQEDSAVYLCASSFGLAGINPEQFFGPGTRLTVL.

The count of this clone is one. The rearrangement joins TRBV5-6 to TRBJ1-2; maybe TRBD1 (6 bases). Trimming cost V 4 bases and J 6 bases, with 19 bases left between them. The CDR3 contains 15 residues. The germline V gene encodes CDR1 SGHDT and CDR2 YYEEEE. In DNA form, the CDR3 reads TGTGCCAGCAGCCCCAGCGGAGGGGGAATGGATGGCTACACCTTC. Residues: CASSPSGGGMDGYTF.

CDR3 in amino acids: CAWRRTGNEQFF. Written as DNA, the CDR3 is TGTGCCTGGAGGCGGACAGGGAATGAGCAGTTCTTC. J is TRBJ2-1 and V is TRBV30; 8 nucleotides agree with TRBD1. Germline CDR1 reads GTSNPN; CDR2 reads SVGIG (reference sequence). CDR3 length: 12 residues. Trimming removed 3 bases from V and 7 bases from J; junction bases left unmatched: 2.

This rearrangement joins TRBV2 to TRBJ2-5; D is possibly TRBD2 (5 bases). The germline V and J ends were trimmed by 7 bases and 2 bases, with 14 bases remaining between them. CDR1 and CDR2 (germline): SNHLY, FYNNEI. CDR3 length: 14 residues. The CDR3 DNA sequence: TGTGCCAGCAATCTGGGAGTAGGGCAAGAGACCCAGTACTTC. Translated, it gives CASNLGVGQETQYF.

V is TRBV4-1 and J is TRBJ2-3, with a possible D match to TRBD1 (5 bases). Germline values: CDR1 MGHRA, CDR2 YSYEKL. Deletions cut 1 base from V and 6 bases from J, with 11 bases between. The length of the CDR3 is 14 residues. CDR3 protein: CASSQVTGSDTQYF. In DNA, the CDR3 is TGCGCCAGCAGCCAAGTTACAGGCTCGGATACGCAGTATTTT.

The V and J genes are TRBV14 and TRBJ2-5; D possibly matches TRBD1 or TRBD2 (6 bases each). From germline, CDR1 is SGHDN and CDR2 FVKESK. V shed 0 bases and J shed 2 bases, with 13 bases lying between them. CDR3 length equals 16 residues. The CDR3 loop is CASSQDLWRGQETQYF. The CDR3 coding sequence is TGTGCCAGCAGCCAAGATCTTTGGAGGGGGCAAGAGACCCAGTACTTC.

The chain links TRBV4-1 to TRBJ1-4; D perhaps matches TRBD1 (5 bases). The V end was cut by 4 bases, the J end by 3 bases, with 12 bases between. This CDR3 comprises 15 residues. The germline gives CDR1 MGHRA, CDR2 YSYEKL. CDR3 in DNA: TGCGCCAGCAGCCCGGGGGGACCTGCTAATGAAAAACTGTTTTTT. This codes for CASSPGGPANEKLFF.

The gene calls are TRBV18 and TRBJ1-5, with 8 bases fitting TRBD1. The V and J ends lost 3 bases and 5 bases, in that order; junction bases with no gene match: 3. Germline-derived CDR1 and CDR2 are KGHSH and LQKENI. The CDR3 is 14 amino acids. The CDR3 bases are TGTGCCAGCTCACCGGACAGGGTGGATCAGCCCCAGCATTTT. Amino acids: CASSPDRVDQPQHF. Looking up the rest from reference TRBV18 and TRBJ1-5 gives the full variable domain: NAGVMQNPRHLVRRRGQEARLRCSPMKGHSHVYWYRQLPEEGLKFMVYLQKENIIDESGMPKERFSAEFPKEGPSILRIQQVVRGDSAAYFCASSPDRVDQPQHFGDGTRLSIL.

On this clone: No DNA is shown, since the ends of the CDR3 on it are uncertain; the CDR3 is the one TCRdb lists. CDR3 sequence: CASSFGQGYGYTF. J is TRBJ1-2 and V is TRBV5-1; the table names TRBD1, a call not compared with the DNA. The CDR3 is made up of 13 amino acids, end residues included. CDR1 is SGHRS and CDR2 is YFSETQ in the germline V gene.

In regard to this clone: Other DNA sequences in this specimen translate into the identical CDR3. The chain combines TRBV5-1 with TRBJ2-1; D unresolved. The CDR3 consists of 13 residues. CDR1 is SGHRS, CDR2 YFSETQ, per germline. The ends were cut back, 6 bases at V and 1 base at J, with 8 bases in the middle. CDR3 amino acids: CASMEGSYNEQFF. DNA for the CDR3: TGCGCCAGCATGGAAGGATCCTACAATGAGCAGTTCTTC. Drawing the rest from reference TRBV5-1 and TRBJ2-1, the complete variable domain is KAGVTQTPRYLIKTRGQQVTLSCSPISGHRSVSWYQQTPGQGLQFLFEYFSETQRNKGNFPGRFSGRQFSNSRSEMNVSTLELGDSALYLCASMEGSYNEQFFGPGTRLTVL.

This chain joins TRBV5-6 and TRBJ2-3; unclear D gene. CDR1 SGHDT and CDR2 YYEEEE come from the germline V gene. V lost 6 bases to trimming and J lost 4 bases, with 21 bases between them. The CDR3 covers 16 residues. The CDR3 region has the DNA TGTGCCAGCAAGTCAGGCCCTCCGGTCTTTGCAGATACGCAGTATTTT. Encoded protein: CASKSGPPVFADTQYF.

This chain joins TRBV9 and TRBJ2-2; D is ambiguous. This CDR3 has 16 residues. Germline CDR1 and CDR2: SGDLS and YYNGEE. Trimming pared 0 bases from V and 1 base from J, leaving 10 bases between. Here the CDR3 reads CASSVAPSGNTGELFF. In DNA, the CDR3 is TGTGCCAGCAGCGTAGCTCCCTCGGGGAACACCGGGGAGCTGTTTTTT. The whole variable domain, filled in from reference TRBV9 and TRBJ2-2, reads DSGVTQTPKHLITATGQRVTLRCSPRSGDLSVYWYQQSLDQGLQFLIQYYNGEERAKGNILERFSAQQFPDLHSELNLSSLELGDSALYFCASSVAPSGNTGELFFGEGSRLTVL.

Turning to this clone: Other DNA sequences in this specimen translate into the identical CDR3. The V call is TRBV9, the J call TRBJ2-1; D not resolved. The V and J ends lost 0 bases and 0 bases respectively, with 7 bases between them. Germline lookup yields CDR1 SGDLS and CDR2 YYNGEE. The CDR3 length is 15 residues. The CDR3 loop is CASSVDLSSYNEQFF. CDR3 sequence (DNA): TGTGCCAGCAGCGTAGATCTGAGCTCCTACAATGAGCAGTTCTTC.

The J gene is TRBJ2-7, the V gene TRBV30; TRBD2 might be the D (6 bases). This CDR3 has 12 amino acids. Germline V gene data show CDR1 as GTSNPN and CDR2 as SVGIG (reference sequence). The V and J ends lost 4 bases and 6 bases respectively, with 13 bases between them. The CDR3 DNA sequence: TGTGCCTGGAATCCGGTGCGGGGCGAGCAGTACTTC. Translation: CAWNPVRGEQYF.

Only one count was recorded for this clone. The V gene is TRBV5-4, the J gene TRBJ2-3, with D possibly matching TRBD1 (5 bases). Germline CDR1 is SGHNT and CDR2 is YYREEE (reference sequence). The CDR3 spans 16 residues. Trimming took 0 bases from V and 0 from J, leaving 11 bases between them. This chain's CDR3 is CASSLAVGLSTDTQYF. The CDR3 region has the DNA TGTGCCAGCAGCTTGGCAGTGGGGCTCAGCACAGATACGCAGTATTTT.

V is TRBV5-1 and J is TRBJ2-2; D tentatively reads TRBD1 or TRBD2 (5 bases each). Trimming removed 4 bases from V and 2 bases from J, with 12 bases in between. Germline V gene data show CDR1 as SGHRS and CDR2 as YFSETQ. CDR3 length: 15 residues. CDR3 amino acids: CASSLRGGNTGELFF. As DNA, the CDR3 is TGCGCCAGCAGCCTCCGGGGCGGAAACACCGGGGAGCTGTTTTTT.

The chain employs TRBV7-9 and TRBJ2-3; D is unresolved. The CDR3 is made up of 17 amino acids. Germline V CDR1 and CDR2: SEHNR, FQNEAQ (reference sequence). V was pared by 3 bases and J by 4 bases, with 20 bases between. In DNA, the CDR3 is TGTGCCAGCAGCTTGCCCCTGACTCAAGCTGGTGCAGATACGCAGTATTTT. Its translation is CASSLPLTQAGADTQYF.

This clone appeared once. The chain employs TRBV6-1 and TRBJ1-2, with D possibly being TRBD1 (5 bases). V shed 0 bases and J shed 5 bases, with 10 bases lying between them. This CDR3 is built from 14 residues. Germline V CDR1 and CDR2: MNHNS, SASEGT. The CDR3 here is CASSEAQGRYGYTF. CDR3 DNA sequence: TGTGCCAGCAGTGAAGCGCAGGGACGGTATGGCTACACCTTC.

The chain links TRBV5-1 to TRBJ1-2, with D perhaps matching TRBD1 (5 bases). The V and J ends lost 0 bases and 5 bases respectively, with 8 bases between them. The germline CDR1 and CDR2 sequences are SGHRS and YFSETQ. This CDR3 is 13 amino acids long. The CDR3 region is CASSLGGQYGYTF. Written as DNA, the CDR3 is TGCGCCAGCAGCTTGGGGGGCCAGTATGGCTACACCTTC.